This paragraph covers one TCR beta chain sequence. Germline CDR1 reads LGHDT; CDR2 reads YNNKEL (reference sequence). The CDR3 loop spans 14 amino acids. The V and J ends lost 5 bases and 8 bases, in that order; junction bases with no gene match: 11. Clones were read by immunoSEQ multiplex PCR, and TCRdb kept only the in-frame ones, dropping some. The sample has approximately 30,000 clones, 93% seen once. This sample is part of a study of blood T cell repertoires in COVID-19. Sequencing used peripheral blood. The chain employs TRBV3-1 (or the pseudogene TRBV3-2) and TRBJ1-2, with 7 bases identical to TRBD1. The TCR was taken from a human donor in a cohort sampled during active COVID-19. The chain's CDR3 is CASSDGTAYGGYTF. In nucleotides, the CDR3 is TGTGCCAGCAGCGACGGGACAGCCTACGGGGGCTACACCTTC.